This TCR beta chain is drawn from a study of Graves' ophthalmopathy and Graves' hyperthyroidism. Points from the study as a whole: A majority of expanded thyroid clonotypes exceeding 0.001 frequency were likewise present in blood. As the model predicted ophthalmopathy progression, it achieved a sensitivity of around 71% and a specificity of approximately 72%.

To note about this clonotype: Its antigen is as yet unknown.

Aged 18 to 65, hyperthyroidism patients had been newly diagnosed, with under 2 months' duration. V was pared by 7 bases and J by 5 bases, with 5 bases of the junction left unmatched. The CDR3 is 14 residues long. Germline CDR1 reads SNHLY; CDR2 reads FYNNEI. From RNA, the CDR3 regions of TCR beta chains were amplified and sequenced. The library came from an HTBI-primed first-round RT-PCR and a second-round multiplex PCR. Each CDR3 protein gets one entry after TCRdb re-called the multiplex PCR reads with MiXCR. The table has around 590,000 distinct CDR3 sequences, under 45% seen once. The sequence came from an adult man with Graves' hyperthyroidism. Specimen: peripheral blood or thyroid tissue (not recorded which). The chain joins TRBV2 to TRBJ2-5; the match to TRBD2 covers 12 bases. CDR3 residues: CASTPGLAGETQYF. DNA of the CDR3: TGTGCCAGCACCCCTGGACTAGCGGGGGAGACCCAGTACTTC.